The sequence of this T cell receptor (beta chain) was determined in a study of cytomegalovirus exposure and HLA in healthy donors. Study observations and caveats: Exclusion as indistinguishable affected some V segments, including TRBV6-2 and TRBV6-3. Cytomegalovirus association was assigned to around 150 TCR beta chains.

This clone has a single count. Its cognate antigen is unknown. The PCR had 60 Vbeta and 13 Jbeta primers. Measured with immunoSEQ multiplex PCR; TCRdb has only the in-frame clones, and not every one. The sample comprises approximately 150,000 clones, about 80% of which are singletons, and around 1.9% rests with the top ten. Trimming took 4 bases from V and 7 from J; bases not matched to a gene: 9. CDR1 and CDR2 (germline): GTSNPN, SVGIG (reference sequence). The CDR3 is 15 amino acids. The receptor comes from a man aged 40-49 years in good health and CMV-seronegative. The rearrangement uses TRBV30 and TRBJ2-1; 11 bases are shared with TRBD1. The specimen was PBMCs. CDR3 region: CAWNSGTGGWNEQFF. DNA for the CDR3: TGTGCCTGGAATTCCGGGACAGGGGGATGGAATGAGCAGTTCTTC.